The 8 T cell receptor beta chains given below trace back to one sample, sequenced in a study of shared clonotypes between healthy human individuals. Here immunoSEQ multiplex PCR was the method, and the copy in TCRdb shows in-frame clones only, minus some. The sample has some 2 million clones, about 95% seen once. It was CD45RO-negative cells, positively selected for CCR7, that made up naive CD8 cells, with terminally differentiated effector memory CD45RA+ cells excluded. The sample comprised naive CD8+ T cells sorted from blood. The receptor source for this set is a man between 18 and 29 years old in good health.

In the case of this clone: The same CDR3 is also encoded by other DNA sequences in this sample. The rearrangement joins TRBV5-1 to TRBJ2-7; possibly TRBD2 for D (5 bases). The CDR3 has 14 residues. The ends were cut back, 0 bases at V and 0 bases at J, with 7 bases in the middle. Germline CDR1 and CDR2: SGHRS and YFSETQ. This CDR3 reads CASSLGGGSYEQYF. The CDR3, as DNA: TGCGCCAGCAGCTTGGGCGGAGGCTCCTACGAGCAGTACTTC.

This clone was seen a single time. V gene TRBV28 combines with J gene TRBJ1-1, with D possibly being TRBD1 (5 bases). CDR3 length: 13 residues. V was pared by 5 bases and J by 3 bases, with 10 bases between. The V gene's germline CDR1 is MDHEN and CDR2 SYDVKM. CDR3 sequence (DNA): TGTGCCAGCAGTCTCGGGGCCTACACTGAAGCTTTCTTT. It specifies CASSLGAYTEAFF.

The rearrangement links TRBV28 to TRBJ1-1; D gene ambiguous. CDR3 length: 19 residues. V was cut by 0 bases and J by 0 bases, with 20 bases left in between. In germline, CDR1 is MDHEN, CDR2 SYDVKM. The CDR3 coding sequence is TGTGCCAGCAGTTTATGGCTGAGGGCAGGTGCTTTATTGAACACTGAAGCTTTCTTT. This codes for CASSLWLRAGALLNTEAFF. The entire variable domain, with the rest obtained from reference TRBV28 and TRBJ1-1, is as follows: DVKVTQSSRYLVKRTGEKVFLECVQDMDHENMFWYRQDPGLGLRLIYFSYDVKMKEKGDIPEGYSVSREKKERFSLILESASTNQTSMYLCASSLWLRAGALLNTEAFFGQGTRLTVV.

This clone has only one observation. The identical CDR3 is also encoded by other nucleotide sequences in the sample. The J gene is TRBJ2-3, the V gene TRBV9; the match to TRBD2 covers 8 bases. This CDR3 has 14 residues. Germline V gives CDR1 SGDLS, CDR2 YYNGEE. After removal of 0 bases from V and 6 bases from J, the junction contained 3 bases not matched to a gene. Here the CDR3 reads CASSVAGGKDTQYF. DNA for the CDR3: TGTGCCAGCAGCGTAGCGGGAGGGAAGGATACGCAGTATTTT. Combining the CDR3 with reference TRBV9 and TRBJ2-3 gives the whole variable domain DSGVTQTPKHLITATGQRVTLRCSPRSGDLSVYWYQQSLDQGLQFLIQYYNGEERAKGNILERFSAQQFPDLHSELNLSSLELGDSALYFCASSVAGGKDTQYFGPGTRLTVL.

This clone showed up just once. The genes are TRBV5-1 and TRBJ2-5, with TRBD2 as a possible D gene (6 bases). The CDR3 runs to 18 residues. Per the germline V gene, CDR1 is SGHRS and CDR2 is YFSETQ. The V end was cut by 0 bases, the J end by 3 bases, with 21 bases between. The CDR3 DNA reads TGCGCCAGCAGCTTGGGAGAGTACGGGCTAGCGTACGAAGAGACCCAGTACTTC. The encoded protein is CASSLGEYGLAYEETQYF.

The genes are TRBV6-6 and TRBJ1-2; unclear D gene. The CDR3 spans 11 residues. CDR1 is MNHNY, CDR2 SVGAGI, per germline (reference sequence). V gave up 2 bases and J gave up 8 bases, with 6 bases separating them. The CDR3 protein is CASSYEYGYTF. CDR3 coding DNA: TGTGCCAGCAGTTACGAGTACGGCTACACCTTC.

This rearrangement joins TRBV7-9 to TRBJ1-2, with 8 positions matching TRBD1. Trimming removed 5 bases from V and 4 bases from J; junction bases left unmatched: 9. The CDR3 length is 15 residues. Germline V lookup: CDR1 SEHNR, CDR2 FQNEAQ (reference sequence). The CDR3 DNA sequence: TGTGCCAGCAGCCCGAAGGACAGGGAAGTCTATGGCTACACCTTC. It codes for CASSPKDREVYGYTF.

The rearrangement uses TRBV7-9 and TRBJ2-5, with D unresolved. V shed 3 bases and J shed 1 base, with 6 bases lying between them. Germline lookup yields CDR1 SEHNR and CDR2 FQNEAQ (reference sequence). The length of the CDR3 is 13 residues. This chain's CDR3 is CASSLFTQETQYF. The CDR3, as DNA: TGTGCCAGCAGCTTGTTTACCCAAGAGACCCAGTACTTC.